This entry is about one T cell receptor (beta chain). Its antigen is undetermined. The V gene's germline CDR1 is SGHTA and CDR2 FQGNSA. The CDR3 has 16 amino acids. Trimming removed 6 bases from V and 5 bases from J, with 19 bases in between. Incorporated into the TCR beta cDNA libraries were unique molecular identifiers, which served to reduce PCR and sequencing biases. TCRdb reanalysed the PCR reads using MiXCR and keeps one entry per CDR3 protein. The sample contains roughly 150,000 distinct CDR3 sequences, about 37% of which appear only once. The data belong to a study of post-analysis software for immune sequencing data. The study's findings and limits: About five TRBV segments appeared more often in patients than in controls, and TRBV5-6, TRBV5-1 and TRBV20-1 were among these.

The sequence was collected from a girl between 5 and 17 years old with multiple sclerosis. The material sequenced was blood, taken after autologous hematopoietic stem cell transplantation. The chain combines TRBV7-2 with TRBJ1-4; no clear D gene. The chain's CDR3 is CASSTQRQAQNEKLFF. The CDR3 DNA sequence: TGTGCCAGCAGTACTCAGCGGCAGGCCCAAAATGAAAAACTGTTTTTT.